The 8 T cell receptor beta chains below come from one sample, sequenced in a study of T cell responses to AZD1222 COVID-19 vaccine (dated by TCRdb to the early 2020s). Library preparation used the immunoSEQ multiplex PCR assay. Not all clones reach the TCRdb copy of this immuneACCESS table, which keeps in-frame sequences only. Checked studies attribute under half of the gap to unresolved V genes and leave the rest unexplained. The sample has roughly 80,000 clones on record, about nine tenths of them singletons. Around 4% of the sample comes from the top ten. The label giving this sample's time point can be read as: baseline before first vaccination. Sequencing was performed on peripheral blood, taken on day 0 of AZD1222 vaccination. Receptors were obtained from an adult in good health.

The chain links TRBV6-5 to TRBJ2-7, with D uncertain. Trimming left V 10 bases short and J 0 bases short, with 7 bases between. Germline-derived CDR1 and CDR2 are MNHEY and SVGAGI. This CDR3 has 11 amino acids. For the CDR3, the DNA is TGTGCCACCCAGAACTCCTACGAGCAGTACTTC. Its translation: CATQNSYEQYF.

V is TRBV4-2 and J is TRBJ2-2, with D maybe TRBD2 (5 bases). The V gene lost 4 bases and the J gene lost 3 bases, with 15 bases spanning the gap. Germline V lookup: CDR1 LGHNA, CDR2 YNFKEQ. This CDR3 has 16 residues. The CDR3 loop reads CASSPLGEPDTGELFF. Written as DNA, the CDR3 is TGTGCCAGCAGCCCCCTCGGGGAGCCGGACACCGGGGAGCTGTTTTTT.

The V and J genes are TRBV11-3 and TRBJ2-7; TRBD2 matches 10 bases. V shed 5 bases, J shed 0 bases, and the junction held 4 bases outside the gene matches. The CDR3 totals 15 residues. Germline CDR1 and CDR2: SGHNT and YENEEA. Here the CDR3 reads CASSASGSSSYEQYF. The CDR3 nucleotides read TGTGCCAGCAGCGCTAGCGGGAGTAGCTCCTACGAGCAGTACTTC.

The chain recombines TRBV29-1 with TRBJ1-5, with D possibly being TRBD1 (6 bases). Trimming shortened V by 6 bases and J by 0 bases, and 6 bases separated the two germline ends. The CDR3 has 12 amino acids. Germline V gives CDR1 SQVTM, CDR2 ANQGSEA. The DNA for the CDR3 is TGCAGCGTGGGGGCTAGCAATCAGCCCCAGCATTTT. Its protein product is CSVGASNQPQHF.

This clone was recorded once. V usage is TRBV9 and J usage is TRBJ2-7; 10 bases are shared with TRBD1. Germline values: CDR1 SGDLS, CDR2 YYNGEE. J gave up 3 bases and V 3 bases, and 3 bases lay outside the gene matches. This CDR3 contains 14 residues. CDR3 nucleotide sequence: TGTGCCAGCAGCGACGGGACAGGGGTCTACGAGCAGTACTTC. It translates to CASSDGTGVYEQYF.

The chain has TRBV24-1 and TRBJ2-2, with D perhaps matching TRBD2 (6 bases). V dropped 3 bases and J dropped 1 base, with 17 bases sitting between them. The CDR3 has 18 residues. Germline V gene data show CDR1 as KGHDR and CDR2 as SFDVKD. CDR3 sequence reads: CATSDPGVRGRNTGELFF. The CDR3 DNA follows: TGTGCCACCAGTGATCCCGGGGTCCGGGGGAGGAACACCGGGGAGCTGTTTTTT.

The rearrangement links TRBV6-5 to TRBJ2-7; no definite D call. The ends were cut back, 8 bases at V and 6 bases at J, with 17 bases in the middle. The CDR3 sequence is 13 residues long. The V gene's germline CDR1 is MNHEY and CDR2 SVGAGI. The CDR3 here is CASFPAGLFEQYF. CDR3 in DNA: TGTGCCAGCTTCCCGGCAGGCCTCTTCGAGCAGTACTTC.

The chain employs TRBV19 and TRBJ1-1; D unresolved. V lost 3 bases and J 0 bases, leaving 8 bases between the germline ends. This CDR3 has 14 amino acids. The germline gives CDR1 LNHDA, CDR2 SQIVND (reference sequence). CDR3 residues: CASSMARVNTEAFF. For the CDR3, the DNA is TGTGCCAGTAGTATGGCCAGAGTGAACACTGAAGCTTTCTTT.